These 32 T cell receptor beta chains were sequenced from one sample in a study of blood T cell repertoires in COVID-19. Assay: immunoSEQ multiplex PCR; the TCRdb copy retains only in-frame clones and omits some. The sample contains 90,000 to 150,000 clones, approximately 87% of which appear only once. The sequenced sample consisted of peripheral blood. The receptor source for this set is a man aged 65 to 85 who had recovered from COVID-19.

The CDR3: CAWSARVRDTQYF. CDR3 nucleotides: TGTGCCTGGAGTGCTCGCGTCCGGGATACGCAGTATTTT. The chain uses TRBV30 and TRBJ2-3, with D unresolved. Trimming took 1 base from V and 6 from J, leaving 11 bases between them. The CDR3 contains 13 residues. Germline V gene lookup returns CDR1 GTSNPN and CDR2 SVGIG (reference sequence).

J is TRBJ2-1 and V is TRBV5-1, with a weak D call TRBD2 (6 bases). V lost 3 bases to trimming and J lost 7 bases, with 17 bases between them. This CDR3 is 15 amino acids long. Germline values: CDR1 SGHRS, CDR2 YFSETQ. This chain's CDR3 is CASSSFGTEGNEQFF. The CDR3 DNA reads TGCGCCAGCAGCTCCTTCGGGACGGAGGGAAATGAGCAGTTCTTC.

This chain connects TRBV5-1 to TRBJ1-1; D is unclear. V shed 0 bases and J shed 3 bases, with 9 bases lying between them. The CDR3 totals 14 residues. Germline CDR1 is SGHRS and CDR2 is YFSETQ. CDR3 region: CASSLAGSDTEAFF. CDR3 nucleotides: TGCGCCAGCAGCTTGGCAGGCTCGGACACTGAAGCTTTCTTT.

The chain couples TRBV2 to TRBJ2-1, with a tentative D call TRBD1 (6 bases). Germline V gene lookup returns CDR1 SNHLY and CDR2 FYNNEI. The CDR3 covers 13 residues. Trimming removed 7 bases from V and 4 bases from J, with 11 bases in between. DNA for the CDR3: TGTGCCAGCATCGGACAGACTTACAATGAGCAGTTCTTC. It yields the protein CASIGQTYNEQFF.

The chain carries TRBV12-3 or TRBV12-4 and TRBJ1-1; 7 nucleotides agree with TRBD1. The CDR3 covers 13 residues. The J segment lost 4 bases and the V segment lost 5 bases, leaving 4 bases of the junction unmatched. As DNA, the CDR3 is TGTGCCAGCAGTATACGACAGGGCACTGAAGCTTTCTTT. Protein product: CASSIRQGTEAFF.

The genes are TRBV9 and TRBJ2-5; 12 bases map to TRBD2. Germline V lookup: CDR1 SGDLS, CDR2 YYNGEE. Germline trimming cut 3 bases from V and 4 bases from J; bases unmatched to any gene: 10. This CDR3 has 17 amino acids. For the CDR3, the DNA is TGTGCCAGCAGCGCCAGCCTAGCGGGAGGGGGAGGAGAGACCCAGTACTTC. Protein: CASSASLAGGGGETQYF.

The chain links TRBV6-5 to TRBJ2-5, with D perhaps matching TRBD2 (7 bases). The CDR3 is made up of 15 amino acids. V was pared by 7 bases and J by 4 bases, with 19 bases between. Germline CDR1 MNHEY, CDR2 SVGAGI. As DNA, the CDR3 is TGTGCCAGCACCTCGAGGGGGGGGATCACAGAGACCCAGTACTTC. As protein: CASTSRGGITETQYF.

The DNA of the CDR3 is TGCGCCAGCAGCTTGGGACAGGTGGGGGACGAGCAGTACTTC. This encodes CASSLGQVGDEQYF. V gene TRBV5-1 combines with J gene TRBJ2-7; D perhaps matches TRBD1 (6 bases). The CDR3 length is 14 residues. V was trimmed by 0 bases and J by 5 bases, leaving 12 bases between them. Germline assignment: CDR1 SGHRS and CDR2 YFSETQ.

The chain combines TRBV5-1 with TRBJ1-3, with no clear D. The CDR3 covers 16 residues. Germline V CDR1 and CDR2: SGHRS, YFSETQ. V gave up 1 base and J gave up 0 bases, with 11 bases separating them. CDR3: CASSLSPPGSGNTIYF. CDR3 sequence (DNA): TGCGCCAGCAGCTTGTCCCCCCCGGGCTCTGGAAACACCATATATTTT.

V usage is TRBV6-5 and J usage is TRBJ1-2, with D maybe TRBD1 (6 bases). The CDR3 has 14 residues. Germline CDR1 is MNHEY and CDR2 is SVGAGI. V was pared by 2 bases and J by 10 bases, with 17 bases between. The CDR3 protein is CASSYDWDRGIYTF. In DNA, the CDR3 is TGTGCCAGCAGTTACGATTGGGATAGGGGGATCTACACCTTC.

The CDR3 region is CASSSGPQETQYF. The CDR3 region has the DNA TGCGCCAGCAGTAGCGGACCACAAGAGACCCAGTACTTC. The V and J genes are TRBV5-1 and TRBJ2-5; D may be TRBD2 (6 bases). V shed 5 bases and J shed 2 bases, with 10 bases lying between them. Germline V lookup: CDR1 SGHRS, CDR2 YFSETQ. CDR3 length: 13 residues.

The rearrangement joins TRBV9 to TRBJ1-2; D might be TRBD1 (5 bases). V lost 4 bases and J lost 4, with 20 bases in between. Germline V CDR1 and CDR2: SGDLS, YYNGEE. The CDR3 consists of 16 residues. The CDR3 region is CASSPRGAQPFYGYTF. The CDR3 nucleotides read TGTGCCAGCAGCCCCCGTGGGGCCCAGCCTTTCTATGGCTACACCTTC.

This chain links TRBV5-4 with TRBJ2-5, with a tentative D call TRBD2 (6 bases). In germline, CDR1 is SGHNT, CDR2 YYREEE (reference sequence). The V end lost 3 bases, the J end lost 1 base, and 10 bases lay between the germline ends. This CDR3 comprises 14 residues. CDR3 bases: TGTGCCAGCAGCTACGGACTAATCCAAGAGACCCAGTACTTC. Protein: CASSYGLIQETQYF. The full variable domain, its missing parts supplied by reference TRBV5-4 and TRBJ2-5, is ETGVTQSPTHLIKTRGQQVTLRCSSQSGHNTVSWYQQALGQGPQFIFQYYREEENGRGNFPPRFSGLQFPNYSSELNVNALELDDSALYLCASSYGLIQETQYFGPGTRLLVL.

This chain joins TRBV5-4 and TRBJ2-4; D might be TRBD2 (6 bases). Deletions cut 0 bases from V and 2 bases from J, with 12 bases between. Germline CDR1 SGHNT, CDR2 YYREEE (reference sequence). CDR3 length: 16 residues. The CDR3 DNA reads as TGTGCCAGCAGCTTGGCCTATGGGGGGACCAAAAACATTCAGTACTTC. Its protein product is CASSLAYGGTKNIQYF.

The DNA of the CDR3 is TGTGCCACCAGCCGCCAGGGGAGTTCCTACGAGCAGTACTTC. Translated: CATSRQGSSYEQYF. J is TRBJ2-7 and V is TRBV15, with D possibly TRBD1 on 6 matching bases. Deletions cut 5 bases from V and 1 base from J, with 12 bases between. Germline CDR1 reads LNHNV; CDR2 reads YYDKDF (reference sequence). The length of the CDR3 is 14 residues.

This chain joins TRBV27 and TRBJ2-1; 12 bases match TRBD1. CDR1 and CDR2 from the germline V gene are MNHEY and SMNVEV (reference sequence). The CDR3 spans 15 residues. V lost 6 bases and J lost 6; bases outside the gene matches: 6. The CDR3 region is CASRRDRGRLNEQFF. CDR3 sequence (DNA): TGTGCCAGCAGACGGGACAGGGGGCGTCTCAATGAGCAGTTCTTC.

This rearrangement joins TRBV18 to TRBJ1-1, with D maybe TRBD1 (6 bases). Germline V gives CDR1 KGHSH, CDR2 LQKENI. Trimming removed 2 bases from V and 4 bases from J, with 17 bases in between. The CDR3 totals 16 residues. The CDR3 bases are TGTGCCAGCTCACCAATTAATCAGGGGTCGGGCACTGAAGCTTTCTTT. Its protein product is CASSPINQGSGTEAFF.

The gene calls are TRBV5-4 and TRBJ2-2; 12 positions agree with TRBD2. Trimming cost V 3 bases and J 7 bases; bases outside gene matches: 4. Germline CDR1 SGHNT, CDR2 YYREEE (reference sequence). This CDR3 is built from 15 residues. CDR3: CASSSRTSGDGELFF. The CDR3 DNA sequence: TGTGCCAGCAGCTCCAGGACTAGCGGGGACGGGGAGCTGTTTTTT.

This chain's CDR3 is CASSEDGRMNTEAFF. CDR3 nucleotides: TGTGCCAGCAGTGAAGACGGGAGGATGAACACTGAAGCTTTCTTT. The V call is TRBV6-1, the J call TRBJ1-1; D not certain. The CDR3 loop spans 15 amino acids. The germline V gene encodes CDR1 MNHNS and CDR2 SASEGT. V was trimmed by 1 base and J by 0 bases, leaving 9 bases between them.

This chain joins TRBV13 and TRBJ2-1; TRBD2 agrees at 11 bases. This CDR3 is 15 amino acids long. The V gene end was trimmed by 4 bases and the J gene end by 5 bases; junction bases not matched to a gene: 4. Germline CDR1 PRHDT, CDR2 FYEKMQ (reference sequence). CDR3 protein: CASSYRLAGNNEQFF. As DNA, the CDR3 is TGTGCCAGCAGCTACCGACTAGCGGGAAACAATGAGCAGTTCTTC.

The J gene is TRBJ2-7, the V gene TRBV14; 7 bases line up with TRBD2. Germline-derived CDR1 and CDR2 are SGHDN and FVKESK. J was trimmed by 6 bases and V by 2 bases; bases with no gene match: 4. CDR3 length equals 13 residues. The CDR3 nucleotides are TGTGCCAGCAGCCAATCTGTAGCGGGCGAGCAGTACTTC. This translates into CASSQSVAGEQYF.

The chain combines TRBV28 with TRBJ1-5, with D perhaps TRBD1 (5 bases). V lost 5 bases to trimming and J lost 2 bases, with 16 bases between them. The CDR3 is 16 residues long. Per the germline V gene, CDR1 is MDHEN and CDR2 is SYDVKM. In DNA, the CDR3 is TGTGCCAGCAGTCCCGGCCGGGGGTACGGCAATCAGCCCCAGCATTTT. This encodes CASSPGRGYGNQPQHF.

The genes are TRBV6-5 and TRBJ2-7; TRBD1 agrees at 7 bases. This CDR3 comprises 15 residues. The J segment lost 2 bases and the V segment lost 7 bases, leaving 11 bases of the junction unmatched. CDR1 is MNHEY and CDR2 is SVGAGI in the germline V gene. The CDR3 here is CASTSWGTDPYEQYF. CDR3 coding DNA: TGTGCCAGCACCTCCTGGGGGACAGATCCCTACGAGCAGTACTTC.

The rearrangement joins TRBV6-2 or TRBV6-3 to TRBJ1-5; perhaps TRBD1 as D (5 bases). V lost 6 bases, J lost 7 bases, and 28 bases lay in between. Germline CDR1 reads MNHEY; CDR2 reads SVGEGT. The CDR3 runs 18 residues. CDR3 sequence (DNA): TGTGCCAGCAGCCAACGGACGTTGGAGATCGGGGGAAAACAGCCCCAGCATTTT. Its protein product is CASSQRTLEIGGKQPQHF.

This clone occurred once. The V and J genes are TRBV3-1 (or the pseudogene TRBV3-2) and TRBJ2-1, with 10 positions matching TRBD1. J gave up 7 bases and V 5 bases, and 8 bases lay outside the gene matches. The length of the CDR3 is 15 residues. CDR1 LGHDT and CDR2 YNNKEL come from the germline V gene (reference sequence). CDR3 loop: CASSLDRGLINEQFF. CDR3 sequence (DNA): TGTGCCAGCAGCTTAGACAGGGGGCTTATTAATGAGCAGTTCTTC.

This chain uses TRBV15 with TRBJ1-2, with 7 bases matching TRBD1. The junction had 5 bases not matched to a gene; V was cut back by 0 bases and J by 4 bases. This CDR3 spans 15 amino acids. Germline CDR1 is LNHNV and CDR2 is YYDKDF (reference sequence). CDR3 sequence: CATSRDLGDSYGYTF. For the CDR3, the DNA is TGTGCCACCAGCAGAGATCTCGGGGACAGCTATGGCTACACCTTC. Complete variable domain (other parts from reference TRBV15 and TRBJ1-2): DAMVIQNPRYQVTQFGKPVTLSCSQTLNHNVMYWYQQKSSQAPKLLFHYYDKDFNNEADTPDNFQSRRPNTSFCFLDIRSPGLGDTAMYLCATSRDLGDSYGYTFGSGTRLTVV.

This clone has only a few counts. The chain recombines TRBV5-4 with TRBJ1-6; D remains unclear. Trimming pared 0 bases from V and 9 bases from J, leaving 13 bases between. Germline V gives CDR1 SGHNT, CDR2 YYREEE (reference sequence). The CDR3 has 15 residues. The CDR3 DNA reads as TGTGCCAGCAGCTTGGACGGTTCTGCGGGTTCACCCCTCCACTTT. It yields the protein CASSLDGSAGSPLHF.

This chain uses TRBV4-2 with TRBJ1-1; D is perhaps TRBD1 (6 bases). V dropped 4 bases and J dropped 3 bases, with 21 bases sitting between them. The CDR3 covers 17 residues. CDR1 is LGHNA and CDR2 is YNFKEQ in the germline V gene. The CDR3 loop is CASSPALLQGMDTEAFF. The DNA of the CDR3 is TGTGCCAGCAGCCCAGCCTTACTACAGGGTATGGACACTGAAGCTTTCTTT.

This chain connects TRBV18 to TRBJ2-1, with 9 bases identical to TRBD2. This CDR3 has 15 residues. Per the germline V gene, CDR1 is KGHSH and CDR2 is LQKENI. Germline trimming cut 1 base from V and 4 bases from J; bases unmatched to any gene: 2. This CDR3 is CASSPRTSAYNEQFF. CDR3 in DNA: TGTGCCAGCTCACCACGGACTAGCGCGTACAATGAGCAGTTCTTC. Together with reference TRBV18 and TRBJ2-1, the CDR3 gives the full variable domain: NAGVMQNPRHLVRRRGQEARLRCSPMKGHSHVYWYRQLPEEGLKFMVYLQKENIIDESGMPKERFSAEFPKEGPSILRIQQVVRGDSAAYFCASSPRTSAYNEQFFGPGTRLTVL.

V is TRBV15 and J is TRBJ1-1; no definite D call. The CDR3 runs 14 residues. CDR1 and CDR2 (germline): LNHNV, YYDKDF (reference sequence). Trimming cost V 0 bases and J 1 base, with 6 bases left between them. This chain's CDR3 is CATSRDRGNTEAFF. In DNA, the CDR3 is TGTGCCACCAGCAGAGATCGGGGGAACACTGAAGCTTTCTTT.

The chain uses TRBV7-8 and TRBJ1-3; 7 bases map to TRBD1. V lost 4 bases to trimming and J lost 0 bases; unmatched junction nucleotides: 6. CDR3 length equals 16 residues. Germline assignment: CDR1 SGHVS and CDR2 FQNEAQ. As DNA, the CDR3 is TGTGCCAGCAGCTCGTCCGGACAGGTCTCTGGAAACACCATATATTTT. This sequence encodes CASSSSGQVSGNTIYF. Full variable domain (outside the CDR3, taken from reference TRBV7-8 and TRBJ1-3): GAGVSQSPRYKVAKRGQDVALRCDPISGHVSLFWYQQALGQGPEFLTYFQNEAQLDKSGLPSDRFFAERPEGSVSTLKIQRTQQEDSAVYLCASSSSGQVSGNTIYFGEGSWLTVV.

Here the CDR3 DNA reads TGTGCCAGCAGCTTGGGACTGAATTACCAAGAGACCCAGTACTTC. Its translation is CASSLGLNYQETQYF. The genes are TRBV7-3 and TRBJ2-5, with D perhaps TRBD2 (6 bases). V lost 3 bases to trimming and J lost 0 bases, with 11 bases between them. The CDR3 covers 15 residues. Germline CDR1 and CDR2: SGHTA and FQGTGA.